A single sample is the source of the 14 T cell receptor beta chains below, sequenced in a study of response to subunit inactivated influenza vaccine. TCRdb re-derived calls from the RT-PCR reads in MiXCR, one entry per CDR3 protein. The data show 530,000 or so distinct CDR3 sequences, roughly 23% seen once. The material sequenced was CD4+ T cells sorted from PBMCs, taken about 5 days after vaccination. Every receptor here comes from a man in his forties or fifties who received an inactivated influenza vaccine.

This clonotype was found a few times. This chain connects TRBV12-3 or TRBV12-4 to TRBJ2-2; D is perhaps TRBD1 (6 bases). The V end lost 4 bases, the J end lost 1 base, and 10 bases lay between the germline ends. The CDR3 spans 15 residues. The CDR3 bases are TGTGCCAGCAGTTCTGGACAGAAGAACACCGGGGAGCTGTTTTTT. It translates to CASSSGQKNTGELFF.

This clonotype turned up a few times. The V gene is TRBV7-2, the J gene TRBJ2-2, with TRBD1 matching 8 bases. From germline, CDR1 is SGHTA and CDR2 FQGNSA. J lost 6 bases, V lost 5 bases, and 5 bases had no gene match. The CDR3 contains 14 residues. Written as DNA, the CDR3 is TGTGCCAGCAGCGTTCAGGGGGCGGCCGGGGAGCTGTTTTTT. Translating gives CASSVQGAAGELFF.

This clonotype occurred a few times. The junction departs from the called germline gene at one end, perhaps through a read error. V and J are TRBV3-1 and TRBJ1-5; D remains unclear. Germline CDR1 is LGHDT and CDR2 is YNNKEL (reference sequence). The CDR3 is made up of 13 amino acids. In DNA, the CDR3 is TGTGCCAGCAGCCAGTGGATCGATCAGCCCAAGCATTTT. It codes for CASSQWIDQPKHF.

This clonotype has more than one count but fewer than ten. This chain links TRBV5-1 with TRBJ2-2; a possible D gene is TRBD2 (6 bases). The CDR3 spans 15 residues. V was cut by 4 bases and J by 2 bases, with 12 bases left in between. From germline, CDR1 is SGHRS and CDR2 YFSETQ. In nucleotides, the CDR3 is TGCGCCAGCAGCCGGGGGACGGGAAACACCGGGGAGCTGTTTTTT. Translation: CASSRGTGNTGELFF.

This clonotype was counted only a few times. The chain couples TRBV7-9 to TRBJ2-7; D ambiguous. Trimming shortened V by 0 bases and J by 4 bases, and 10 bases separated the two germline ends. This CDR3 region has 14 residues. Germline CDR1 SEHNR, CDR2 FQNEAQ (reference sequence). Written as DNA, the CDR3 is TGTGCCAGCAGCTTAGCGGGAAGACTGTACGAGCAGTACTTC. Translated: CASSLAGRLYEQYF.

This clonotype was found a few times. The chain employs TRBV7-8 and TRBJ2-3, with 10 positions matching TRBD2. V lost 6 bases and J lost 2; bases outside the gene matches: 8. The CDR3 sequence is 16 residues long. Germline V gene lookup returns CDR1 SGHVS and CDR2 FQNEAQ. For the CDR3, the DNA is TGTGCCAGCAGAACCTACAGCGGGAGGGCCACAGATACGCAGTATTTT. Its protein product is CASRTYSGRATDTQYF.

The rearrangement joins TRBV6-4 to TRBJ1-1; D is ambiguous. The V gene lost 3 bases and the J gene lost 3 bases, with 8 bases spanning the gap. The CDR3 has 13 amino acids. CDR1 is MRHNA, CDR2 SNTAGT, per germline. The CDR3 DNA follows: TGTGCCAGCAGTGAGAATGTTGACACTGAAGCTTTCTTT. This gives the protein CASSENVDTEAFF.

This chain joins TRBV5-1 and TRBJ2-3; D is possibly TRBD2 (6 bases). V lost 8 bases to trimming and J lost 3 bases, with 13 bases between them. This CDR3 has 13 residues. Germline V gene lookup returns CDR1 SGHRS and CDR2 YFSETQ. The CDR3 loop is CASKLAATDTQYF. The CDR3 DNA reads as TGCGCCAGTAAACTAGCTGCGACAGATACGCAGTATTTT.

The chain is built from TRBV10-3 and TRBJ2-7; possibly TRBD2 for D (6 bases). CDR3 length: 15 residues. V lost 4 bases to trimming and J lost 0 bases, with 13 bases between them. Germline V gene sequence: CDR1 ENHRY, CDR2 SYGVKD. The CDR3 loop reads CAISGGTGSSYEQYF. CDR3 sequence (DNA): TGTGCCATCAGTGGCGGGACGGGGAGCTCCTACGAGCAGTACTTC.

CDR3: CASSRQSGRNYNEQFF. The CDR3 region has the DNA TGCGCCAGCAGCCGCCAGAGCGGGAGGAACTACAATGAGCAGTTCTTC. V is TRBV5-1 and J is TRBJ2-1, with 9 bases aligning to TRBD2. Trimming took 4 bases from V and 3 from J; bases not matched to a gene: 8. The CDR3 totals 16 residues. CDR1 and CDR2 from the germline V gene are SGHRS and YFSETQ.

The chain joins TRBV7-2 to TRBJ2-3, with unresolved D. The CDR3 loop spans 15 amino acids. Germline V lookup: CDR1 SGHTA, CDR2 FQGNSA. Trimming stripped 3 bases from V and 6 bases from J, with 16 bases between. The CDR3: CASSFRAAQADTQYF. CDR3 sequence (DNA): TGTGCCAGCAGCTTCCGGGCCGCTCAGGCCGATACGCAGTATTTT.

This clonotype has more than one count but fewer than ten. V and J are TRBV6-2 or TRBV6-3 and TRBJ1-4; no clear D. This CDR3 is 12 amino acids long. Germline V CDR1 and CDR2: MNHEY, SVGEGT. Deletions cut 6 bases from V and 8 bases from J, with 10 bases between. CDR3 protein: CASSPEREKLFF. CDR3 nucleotide sequence: TGTGCCAGCAGCCCAGAACGAGAAAAACTGTTTTTT.

For the CDR3, the DNA is TGCGCCAGCAGCTTGGAAGTTGGGCTGAACACCGGGGAGCTGTTTTTT. It yields the protein CASSLEVGLNTGELFF. The chain recombines TRBV5-1 with TRBJ2-2, with D uncertain. Trimming left V 0 bases short and J 1 base short, with 10 bases between. Germline V gives CDR1 SGHRS, CDR2 YFSETQ. The CDR3 contains 16 residues.

This chain connects TRBV30 to TRBJ2-2; D is perhaps TRBD1 (5 bases). Germline V gene data show CDR1 as GTSNPN and CDR2 as SVGIG (reference sequence). The CDR3 totals 17 residues. V lost 2 bases and J lost 6, with 22 bases in between. This CDR3 is CAWSILNLGRAPGELFF. CDR3 nucleotide sequence: TGTGCCTGGAGTATACTAAATCTCGGCAGGGCTCCCGGGGAGCTGTTTTTT.